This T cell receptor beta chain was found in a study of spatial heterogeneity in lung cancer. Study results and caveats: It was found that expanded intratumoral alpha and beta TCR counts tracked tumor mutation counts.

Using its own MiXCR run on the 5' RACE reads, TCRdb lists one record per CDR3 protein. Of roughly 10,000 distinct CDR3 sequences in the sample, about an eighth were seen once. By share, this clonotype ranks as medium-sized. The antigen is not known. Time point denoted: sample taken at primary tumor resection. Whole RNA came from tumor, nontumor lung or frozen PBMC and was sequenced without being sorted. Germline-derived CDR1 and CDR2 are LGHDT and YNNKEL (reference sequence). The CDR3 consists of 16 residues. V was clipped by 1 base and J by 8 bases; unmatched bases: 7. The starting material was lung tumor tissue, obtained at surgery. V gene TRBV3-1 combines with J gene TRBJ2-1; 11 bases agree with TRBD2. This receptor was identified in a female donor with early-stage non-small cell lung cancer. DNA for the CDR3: TGTGCCAGCAGCCAAGTTGGCACTAGCGGGAGTCATGAGCAGTTCTTC. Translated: CASSQVGTSGSHEQFF.